The rows below give T cell receptor beta chains drawn from one sample of a study of T cells in localized non-small cell lung cancer. TCRdb's table, derived via immunoSEQ multiplex PCR, lists solely in-frame clones and lacks some. The sample has tens of thousands of clones; approximately 90% are singletons. Specimen: peripheral blood, collected before any cancer treatment. All receptors come from a man between 40 and 69 years old with stage I lung adenocarcinoma. Each CDR3 is given with its conserved first and last residue. A D gene is named only where the DNA matches it firmly. Size is stated for part of the rows, as once, few or many counts, or as a class when the clone is expanded.

TRBJ2-7 . . TRBV20-1 TGCAGTGCTAGTAGCGGCTACGAGCAGTACTTC CSASSGYEQYF
TRBJ1-2 . . TRBV11-2 TGTGCCAGCAGCCCTAACAGCCTAAGCTACTATGGCTACACCTTC CASSPNSLSYYGYTF
TRBJ2-7 . . TRBV6-5 TGTGCCAGCAGTTACTCTGGGGACGAGCAGTACTTC CASSYSGDEQYF
TRBJ1-2 TRBD1 . TRBV30 TGTGCCTGGAGTCCGGGACAGGGACAAGGCTACACCTTC CAWSPGQGQGYTF
TRBJ2-1 . . TRBV18 TGTGCCAGCTCAGACGGAAGCTCCTACAATGAGCAGTTCTTC CASSDGSSYNEQFF
TRBJ1-5 . . TRBV21-1 TGTGCCAGCAGCAAAGGGTCCGTCCAGGGGTCGGGCAATCAGCCCCAGCATTTT CASSKGSVQGSGNQPQHF
TRBJ2-7 . few TRBV7-9 TGTGCCAGCAGCCCACGGACAGATTCACCTACTTTCTACGAGCAGTACTTC CASSPRTDSPTFYEQYF
TRBJ2-5 TRBD2 . TRBV6-5 TGTGCCAGCAGTTACAGACTAGCGGGAGTTGAGACCCAGTACTTC CASSYRLAGVETQYF
TRBJ2-6 . . TRBV7-9 TGTGCCAGCAGCTTAGCGAGGGGCCGCTCTGGGGCCAACGTCCTGACTTTC CASSLARGRSGANVLTF
TRBJ1-1 . . TRBV6-5 TGTGCCAGTCAACAGGGAACTGAAGCTTTCTTT CASQQGTEAFF
TRBJ2-7 . once TRBV30 TGTGCCTGGAGTGTAGGGGGATACGAGCAGTACTTC CAWSVGGYEQYF
TRBJ1-4 . . TRBV28 TGTGCCAGCAACCCAGGGGATGAAAAACTGTTTTTT CASNPGDEKLFF
TRBJ2-1 TRBD2 . TRBV5-1 TGCGCCAGCAGCGCTCTAGCGGGTGAAAATGAGCAGTTCTTC CASSALAGENEQFF
TRBJ2-1 TRBD2 . TRBV4-3 TGCGCCAGCAGCCAAGCCCCGAGCGGGGGGGAGCAGTTCTTC CASSQAPSGGEQFF